The rows below give T cell receptor beta chains drawn from one sample of a study of cytomegalovirus exposure and HLA in healthy donors. Measured with immunoSEQ multiplex PCR; TCRdb has only the in-frame clones, and not every one. The table has more than 110,000 clones, just over 85% seen once. What was sequenced was PBMCs. Receptor source: a woman in her late teens or twenties in good health and CMV-seropositive. Both conserved end residues are part of each CDR3. D genes are given only for firm matches. Some rows have no size entry. The others give once, few or many, or a class for an expanded clone.

abundance: once
j_gene: TRBJ2-3
d_gene: .
v_gene: TRBV19
CDR3aa: CASSRAPDTTTDTQYF
CDR3nt: TGTGCCAGTAGCCGCGCCCCGGACACAACCACAGATACGCAGTATTTT

abundance: .
j_gene: TRBJ2-2
d_gene: TRBD2
v_gene: TRBV5-4
CDR3aa: CASSWTSGPLTGELFF
CDR3nt: TGTGCCAGCAGCTGGACTAGCGGGCCTCTCACCGGGGAGCTGTTTTTT

abundance: .
j_gene: TRBJ2-7
d_gene: .
v_gene: TRBV5-1
CDR3aa: CASSLVDTNYEQYF
CDR3nt: TGCGCCAGCAGCTTGGTGGACACAAACTACGAGCAGTACTTC

abundance: .
j_gene: TRBJ2-7
d_gene: TRBD1
v_gene: TRBV28
CDR3aa: CASSETGYSYEQYF
CDR3nt: TGTGCCAGCAGCGAGACAGGGTACTCCTACGAGCAGTACTTC

abundance: .
j_gene: TRBJ2-3
d_gene: .
v_gene: TRBV2
CDR3aa: CASSEGGGTQYF
CDR3nt: TGTGCCAGCAGTGAAGGGGGCGGAACGCAGTATTTT

abundance: .
j_gene: TRBJ1-2
d_gene: .
v_gene: TRBV5-1
CDR3aa: CASSLVGSRGDNGYTF
CDR3nt: TGCGCCAGCAGCCTCGTCGGGAGCCGGGGGGATAACGGCTACACCTTC

abundance: .
j_gene: TRBJ1-2
d_gene: .
v_gene: TRBV28
CDR3aa: CASSGWAANYGYTF
CDR3nt: TGTGCCAGCAGTGGGTGGGCAGCTAACTATGGCTACACCTTC

abundance: .
j_gene: TRBJ2-7
d_gene: .
v_gene: TRBV5-1
CDR3aa: CASSFPPGTTKTEQYF
CDR3nt: TGCGCCAGCAGCTTCCCTCCCGGGACAACGAAGACCGAGCAGTACTTC

abundance: .
j_gene: TRBJ1-2
d_gene: .
v_gene: TRBV19
CDR3aa: CASSESRSGVYGYTF
CDR3nt: TGTGCCAGTAGCGAATCAAGATCAGGGGTCTATGGCTACACCTTC

abundance: once
j_gene: TRBJ2-7
d_gene: TRBD2
v_gene: TRBV11-2
CDR3aa: CASRTHVGGSYEQYF
CDR3nt: TGTGCCAGCAGGACGCACGTGGGGGGGTCCTACGAGCAGTACTTC

abundance: .
j_gene: TRBJ1-2
d_gene: .
v_gene: TRBV28
CDR3aa: CASSDYGISVYGYTF
CDR3nt: TGTGCCAGCAGCGACTATGGGATCTCAGTCTATGGCTACACCTTC

abundance: .
j_gene: TRBJ2-2
d_gene: TRBD1
v_gene: TRBV7-2
CDR3aa: CASSPAGTGFSGELFF
CDR3nt: TGTGCCAGCAGCCCCGCCGGGACAGGGTTTTCCGGGGAGCTGTTTTTT

abundance: few
j_gene: TRBJ2-7
d_gene: TRBD1
v_gene: TRBV9
CDR3aa: CASSVADRGTLYEQYF
CDR3nt: TGTGCCAGCAGCGTAGCCGACAGGGGGACCCTCTACGAGCAGTACTTC

abundance: .
j_gene: TRBJ1-5
d_gene: .
v_gene: TRBV6-6
CDR3aa: CASTQSNQPQHF
CDR3nt: TGTGCCAGCACACAGAGCAATCAGCCCCAGCATTTT

abundance: once
j_gene: TRBJ1-5
d_gene: TRBD1
v_gene: TRBV16
CDR3aa: CASSPAGTGVPQPQHF
CDR3nt: TGTGCCAGCAGCCCGGCCGGGACAGGGGTCCCCCAGCCCCAGCATTTT

abundance: once
j_gene: TRBJ1-3
d_gene: .
v_gene: TRBV5-1
CDR3aa: CASSLLGLLSGNTIYF
CDR3nt: TGCGCCAGCAGCTTGTTGGGGCTTCTCTCTGGAAACACCATATATTTT

abundance: .
j_gene: TRBJ1-4
d_gene: TRBD1
v_gene: TRBV7-9
CDR3aa: CASSTRNATGREKLFF
CDR3nt: TGTGCCAGCAGCACCAGGAACGCGACAGGGCGTGAAAAACTGTTTTTT

abundance: .
j_gene: TRBJ1-6
d_gene: .
v_gene: TRBV4-1
CDR3aa: CASSQVSDSPLHF
CDR3nt: TGCGCCAGCAGCCAAGTCTCAGATTCACCCCTCCACTTT

abundance: once
j_gene: TRBJ2-5
d_gene: TRBD2
v_gene: TRBV28
CDR3aa: CASSATLFSGRERETQYF
CDR3nt: TGTGCCAGCAGCGCGACTCTCTTTAGCGGGAGAGAGAGGGAGACCCAGTACTTC

abundance: .
j_gene: TRBJ2-7
d_gene: .
v_gene: TRBV28
CDR3aa: CASSPFSSYEQYF
CDR3nt: TGTGCCAGCAGTCCTTTTTCCTCCTACGAGCAGTACTTC

abundance: .
j_gene: TRBJ1-2
d_gene: .
v_gene: TRBV15
CDR3aa: CATSPYSNYGYTF
CDR3nt: TGTGCCACCAGCCCTTACAGTAACTATGGCTACACCTTC

abundance: few
j_gene: TRBJ1-6
d_gene: TRBD1
v_gene: TRBV7-9
CDR3aa: CASSSGTANSPLHF
CDR3nt: TGTGCCAGCAGCTCGGGGACAGCTAATTCACCCCTCCACTTT

abundance: .
j_gene: TRBJ1-2
d_gene: .
v_gene: TRBV27
CDR3aa: CASSLTLSGHGYTF
CDR3nt: TGTGCCAGCAGTTTGACACTAAGCGGCCATGGCTACACCTTC

abundance: once
j_gene: TRBJ1-1
d_gene: .
v_gene: TRBV13
CDR3aa: CASTDTSNTEAFF
CDR3nt: TGTGCCAGCACTGACACTTCGAACACTGAAGCTTTCTTT

abundance: once
j_gene: TRBJ2-7
d_gene: TRBD2
v_gene: TRBV14
CDR3aa: CASSQSGLAFYEQYF
CDR3nt: TGTGCCAGCAGCCAATCGGGACTAGCGTTCTACGAGCAGTACTTC

abundance: .
j_gene: TRBJ1-3
d_gene: .
v_gene: TRBV6-6
CDR3aa: CASSLGRTGGNTIYF
CDR3nt: TGTGCCAGCAGTCTTGGACGAACGGGGGGAAACACCATATATTTT

abundance: .
j_gene: TRBJ1-5
d_gene: .
v_gene: TRBV4-2
CDR3aa: CASSPFPGRGDQPQHF
CDR3nt: TGTGCCAGCAGCCCGTTTCCTGGCAGGGGAGATCAGCCCCAGCATTTT

abundance: .
j_gene: TRBJ2-7
d_gene: TRBD1
v_gene: TRBV27
CDR3aa: CASSPRDRNSYEQYF
CDR3nt: TGTGCCAGCAGTCCTCGGGACAGGAACTCCTACGAGCAGTACTTC

abundance: once
j_gene: TRBJ2-4
d_gene: .
v_gene: TRBV5-6
CDR3aa: CASRQTGAKNIQYF
CDR3nt: TGTGCCAGCAGGCAAACAGGAGCCAAAAACATTCAGTACTTC

abundance: .
j_gene: TRBJ2-3
d_gene: .
v_gene: TRBV5-1
CDR3aa: CASSFLPTDTQYF
CDR3nt: TGCGCCAGCAGCTTCCTACCCACAGATACGCAGTATTTT

abundance: once
j_gene: TRBJ2-7
d_gene: TRBD1
v_gene: TRBV27
CDR3aa: CASTQGQGYFNEQYF
CDR3nt: TGTGCCAGCACTCAAGGACAGGGTTACTTTAACGAGCAGTACTTC

abundance: .
j_gene: TRBJ1-6
d_gene: TRBD1
v_gene: TRBV30
CDR3aa: CAWSGDRGIGNSPLHF
CDR3nt: TGTGCCTGGAGTGGAGACAGGGGGATCGGTAATTCACCCCTCCACTTT

abundance: .
j_gene: TRBJ2-3
d_gene: TRBD2
v_gene: TRBV5-1
CDR3aa: CASSRNPGTSGGALDTQYF
CDR3nt: TGCGCCAGCAGCCGGAACCCCGGGACTAGCGGGGGGGCTTTAGATACGCAGTATTTT

abundance: once
j_gene: TRBJ2-3
d_gene: TRBD2
v_gene: TRBV27
CDR3aa: CASRAGGVTQYF
CDR3nt: TGTGCCAGCAGAGCGGGGGGGGTTACGCAGTATTTT

abundance: .
j_gene: TRBJ2-1
d_gene: TRBD2
v_gene: TRBV7-3
CDR3aa: CASSLSGTSSEQFF
CDR3nt: TGTGCCAGCAGCTTAAGCGGGACTAGCAGTGAGCAGTTCTTC

abundance: .
j_gene: TRBJ1-6
d_gene: .
v_gene: TRBV7-9
CDR3aa: CASSPTEIWSPLHF
CDR3nt: TGTGCCAGCAGTCCAACCGAGATTTGGTCACCCCTCCACTTT

abundance: .
j_gene: TRBJ2-1
d_gene: TRBD2
v_gene: TRBV2
CDR3aa: CASSGVGAGVYNEQFF
CDR3nt: TGTGCCAGCAGTGGGGTCGGAGCGGGGGTTTACAATGAGCAGTTCTTC

abundance: .
j_gene: TRBJ2-5
d_gene: TRBD1
v_gene: TRBV11-2
CDR3aa: CASSLAGGGETQYF
CDR3nt: TGTGCCAGCAGCTTAGCAGGGGGTGGTGAGACCCAGTACTTC

abundance: .
j_gene: TRBJ2-5
d_gene: .
v_gene: TRBV27
CDR3aa: CASSWVAEETQYF
CDR3nt: TGTGCCAGCAGTTGGGTCGCGGAGGAGACCCAGTACTTC

abundance: .
j_gene: TRBJ2-1
d_gene: TRBD2
v_gene: TRBV4-1
CDR3aa: CASSLRLAGVSNEQFF
CDR3nt: TGCGCCAGCAGCCTTCGACTAGCGGGAGTCAGCAATGAGCAGTTCTTC

abundance: .
j_gene: TRBJ2-7
d_gene: .
v_gene: TRBV6-1
CDR3aa: CASSGNGARTSYEQYF
CDR3nt: TGTGCCAGCAGTGGGAACGGAGCGAGGACTTCCTACGAGCAGTACTTC

abundance: once
j_gene: TRBJ2-7
d_gene: TRBD2
v_gene: TRBV28
CDR3aa: CASSSTGTGGPFAEQYF
CDR3nt: TGTGCCAGCAGTTCCACCGGAACGGGAGGGCCTTTTGCCGAGCAGTACTTC

abundance: once
j_gene: TRBJ2-3
d_gene: .
v_gene: TRBV6-6
CDR3aa: CASTGTRTDTQYF
CDR3nt: TGTGCCAGCACCGGGACTCGCACAGATACGCAGTATTTT

abundance: .
j_gene: TRBJ2-1
d_gene: TRBD1
v_gene: TRBV7-7
CDR3aa: CASSRDSYTYNEQFF
CDR3nt: TGTGCTAGCAGCCGGGACAGTTACACATACAATGAGCAGTTCTTC

abundance: .
j_gene: TRBJ2-1
d_gene: .
v_gene: TRBV4-2
CDR3aa: CASSHYTGSRNEQFF
CDR3nt: TGTGCCAGCAGCCACTATACGGGATCGAGGAATGAGCAGTTCTTC

abundance: few
j_gene: TRBJ2-1
d_gene: TRBD2
v_gene: TRBV5-1
CDR3aa: CASSPGTSGSFHNEQFF
CDR3nt: TGCGCCAGCAGCCCGGGGACTAGCGGGAGTTTCCACAATGAGCAGTTCTTC